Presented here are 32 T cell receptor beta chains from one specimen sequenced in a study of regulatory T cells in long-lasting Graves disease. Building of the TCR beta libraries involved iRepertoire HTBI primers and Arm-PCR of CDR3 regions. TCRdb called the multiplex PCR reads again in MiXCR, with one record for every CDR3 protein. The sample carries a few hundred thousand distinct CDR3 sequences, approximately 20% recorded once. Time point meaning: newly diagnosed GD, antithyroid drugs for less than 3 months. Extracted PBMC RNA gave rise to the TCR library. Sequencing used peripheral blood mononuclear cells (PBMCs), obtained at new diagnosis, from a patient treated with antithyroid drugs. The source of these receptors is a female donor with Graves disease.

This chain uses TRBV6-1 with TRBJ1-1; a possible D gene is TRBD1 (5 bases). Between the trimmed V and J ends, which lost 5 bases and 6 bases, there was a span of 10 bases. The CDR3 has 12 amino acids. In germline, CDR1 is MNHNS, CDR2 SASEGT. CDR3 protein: CASSPGTAEAFF. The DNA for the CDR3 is TGTGCCAGCAGTCCAGGGACGGCTGAAGCTTTCTTT.

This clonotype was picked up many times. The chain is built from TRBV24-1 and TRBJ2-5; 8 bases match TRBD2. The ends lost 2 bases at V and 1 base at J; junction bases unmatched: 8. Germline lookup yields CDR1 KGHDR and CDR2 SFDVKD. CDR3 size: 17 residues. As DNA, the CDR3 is TGTGCCACCAGTGATTCCTCCCGCGGGGGGCGCCAAGAGACCCAGTACTTC. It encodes CATSDSSRGGRQETQYF.

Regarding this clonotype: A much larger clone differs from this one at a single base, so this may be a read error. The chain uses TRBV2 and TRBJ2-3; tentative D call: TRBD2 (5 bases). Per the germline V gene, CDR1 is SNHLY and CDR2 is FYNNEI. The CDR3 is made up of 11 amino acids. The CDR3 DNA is TGTGCCAGCAGTTCCCGGGGAGAGCAGTCCTTC. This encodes CASSSRGEQSF.

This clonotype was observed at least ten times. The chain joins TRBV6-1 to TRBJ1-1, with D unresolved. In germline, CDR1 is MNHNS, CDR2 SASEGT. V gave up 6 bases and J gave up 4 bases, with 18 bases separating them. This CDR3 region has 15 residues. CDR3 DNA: TGTGCCAGCAGCCGCCCTCCCGGGGAGTTCACTGAAGCTTTCTTT. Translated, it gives CASSRPPGEFTEAFF.

DNA for the CDR3: TGTGCCTGGAGGACAGGGGGTCGCCAGACCCAGTACTTC. It encodes CAWRTGGRQTQYF. The gene calls are TRBV30 and TRBJ2-5, with 9 bases identical to TRBD1. V gave up 3 bases and J gave up 6 bases; unmatched junction bases: 5. This CDR3 is 13 amino acids long. Germline lookup yields CDR1 GTSNPN and CDR2 SVGIG (reference sequence).

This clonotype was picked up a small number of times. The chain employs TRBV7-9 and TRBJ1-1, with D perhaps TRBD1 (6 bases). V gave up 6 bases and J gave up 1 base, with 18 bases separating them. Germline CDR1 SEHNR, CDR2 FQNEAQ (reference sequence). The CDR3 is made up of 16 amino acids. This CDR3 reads CASRPYRDTRNTEAFF. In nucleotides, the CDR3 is TGTGCCAGCAGGCCATACCGGGACACTAGGAACACTGAAGCTTTCTTT.

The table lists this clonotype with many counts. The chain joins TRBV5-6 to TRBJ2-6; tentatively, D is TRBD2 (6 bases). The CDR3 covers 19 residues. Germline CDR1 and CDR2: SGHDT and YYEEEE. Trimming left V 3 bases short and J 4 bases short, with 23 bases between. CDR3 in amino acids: CASSSLGGGSSFGANVLTF. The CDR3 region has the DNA TGTGCCAGCAGCTCTTTGGGGGGAGGCTCCTCCTTCGGGGCCAACGTCCTGACTTTC.

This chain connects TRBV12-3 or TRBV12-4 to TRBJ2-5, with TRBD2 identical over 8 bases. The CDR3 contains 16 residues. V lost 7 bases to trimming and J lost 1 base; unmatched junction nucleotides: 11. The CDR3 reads CASTLRGGQIQETQYF. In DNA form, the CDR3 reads TGTGCCAGCACCCTTCGGGGGGGGCAGATCCAAGAGACCCAGTACTTC.

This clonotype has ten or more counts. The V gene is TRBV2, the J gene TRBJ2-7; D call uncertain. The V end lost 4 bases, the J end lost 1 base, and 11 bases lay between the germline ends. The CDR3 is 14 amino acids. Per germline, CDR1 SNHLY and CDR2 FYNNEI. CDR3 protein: CASSASRPSYEQYF. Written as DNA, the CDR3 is TGTGCCAGCAGTGCGTCCCGCCCGTCCTACGAGCAGTACTTC.

CDR3 nucleotide sequence: TGTGCCAGCTCGGGACAGTTCAATCAGCCCCAGCATTTT. Translated: CASSGQFNQPQHF. The rearrangement joins TRBV28 to TRBJ1-5, with 7 bases lining up with TRBD1. V lost 8 bases, J lost 3 bases, and 4 bases stayed unmatched. Germline CDR1 is MDHEN and CDR2 is SYDVKM. The CDR3 is 13 amino acids.

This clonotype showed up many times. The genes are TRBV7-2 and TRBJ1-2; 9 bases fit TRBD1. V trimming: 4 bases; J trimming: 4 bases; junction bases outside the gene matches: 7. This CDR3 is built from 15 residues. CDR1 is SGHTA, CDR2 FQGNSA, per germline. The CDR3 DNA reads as TGTGCCAGCAGCTCGGCCGGGACAGGGATCTATGGCTACACCTTC. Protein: CASSSAGTGIYGYTF.

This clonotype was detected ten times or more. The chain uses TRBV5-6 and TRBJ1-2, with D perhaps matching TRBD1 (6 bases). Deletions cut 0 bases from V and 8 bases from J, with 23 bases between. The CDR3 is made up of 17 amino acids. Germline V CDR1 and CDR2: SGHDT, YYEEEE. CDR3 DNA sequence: TGTGCCAGCAGCTTGGCCGCAGGGGTCCCTCAGGGTGAAGGCTACACCTTC. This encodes CASSLAAGVPQGEGYTF.

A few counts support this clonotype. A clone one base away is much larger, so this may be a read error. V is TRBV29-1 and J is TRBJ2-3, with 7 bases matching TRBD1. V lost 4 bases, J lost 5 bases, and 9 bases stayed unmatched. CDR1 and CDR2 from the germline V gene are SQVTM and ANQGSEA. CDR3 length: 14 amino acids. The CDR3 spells CSVGRRTGVDTQYF. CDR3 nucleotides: TGCAGCGTTGGTCGGCGCACAGGGGTAGATACGCAGTATTTT.

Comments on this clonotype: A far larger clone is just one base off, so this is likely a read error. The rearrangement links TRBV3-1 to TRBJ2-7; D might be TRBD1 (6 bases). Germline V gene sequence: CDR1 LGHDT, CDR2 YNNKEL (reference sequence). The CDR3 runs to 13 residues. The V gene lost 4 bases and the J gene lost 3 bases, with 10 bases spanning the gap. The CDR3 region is CASSPRDNYEQYF. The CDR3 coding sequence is TGTGCCAGCAGCCCCCGGGACAACTACGAGCAGTACTTC.

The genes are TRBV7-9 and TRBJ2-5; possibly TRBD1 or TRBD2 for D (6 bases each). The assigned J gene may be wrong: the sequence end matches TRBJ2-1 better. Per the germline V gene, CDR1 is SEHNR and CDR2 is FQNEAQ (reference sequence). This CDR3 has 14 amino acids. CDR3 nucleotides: TGTGCCAGCAGCTTAACGTGGGGGGCGGATGAGCAGTTCTTC. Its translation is CASSLTWGADEQFF.

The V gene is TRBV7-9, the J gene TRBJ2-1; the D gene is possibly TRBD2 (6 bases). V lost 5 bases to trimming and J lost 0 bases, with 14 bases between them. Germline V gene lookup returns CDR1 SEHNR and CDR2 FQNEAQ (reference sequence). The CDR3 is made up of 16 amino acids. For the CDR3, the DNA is TGTGCCAGCAGCCAAGACGGGGGTCGCTCCTACAATGAGCAGTTCTTC. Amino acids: CASSQDGGRSYNEQFF.

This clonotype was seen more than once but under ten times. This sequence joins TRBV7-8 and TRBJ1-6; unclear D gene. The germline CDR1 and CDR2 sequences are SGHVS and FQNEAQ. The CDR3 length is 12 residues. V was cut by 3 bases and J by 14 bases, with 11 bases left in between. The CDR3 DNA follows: TGTGCCAGCAGCTTGGCCGGGCCTACCCTCCACTTT. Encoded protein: CASSLAGPTLHF.

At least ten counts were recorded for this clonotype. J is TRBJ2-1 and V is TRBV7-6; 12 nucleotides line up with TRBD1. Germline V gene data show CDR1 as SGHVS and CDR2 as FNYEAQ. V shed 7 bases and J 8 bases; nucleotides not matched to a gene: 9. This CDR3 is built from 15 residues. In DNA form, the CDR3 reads TGTGCCAGCACCGATGGGGACAGGGGGCTCGATGAGCAGTTCTTC. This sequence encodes CASTDGDRGLDEQFF.

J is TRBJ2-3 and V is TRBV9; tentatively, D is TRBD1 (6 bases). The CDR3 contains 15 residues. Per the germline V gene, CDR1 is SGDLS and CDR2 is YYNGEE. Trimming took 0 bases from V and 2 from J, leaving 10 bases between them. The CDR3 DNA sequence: TGTGCCAGCAGCGTAGGGGGGACACTCACAGATACGCAGTATTTT. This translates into CASSVGGTLTDTQYF.

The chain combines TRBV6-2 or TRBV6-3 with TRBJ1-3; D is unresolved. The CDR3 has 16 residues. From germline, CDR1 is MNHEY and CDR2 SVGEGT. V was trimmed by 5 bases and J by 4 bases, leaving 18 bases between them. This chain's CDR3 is CASSEAFAGIGNTIYF. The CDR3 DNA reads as TGTGCCAGCAGTGAAGCGTTCGCAGGTATAGGAAACACCATATATTTT.

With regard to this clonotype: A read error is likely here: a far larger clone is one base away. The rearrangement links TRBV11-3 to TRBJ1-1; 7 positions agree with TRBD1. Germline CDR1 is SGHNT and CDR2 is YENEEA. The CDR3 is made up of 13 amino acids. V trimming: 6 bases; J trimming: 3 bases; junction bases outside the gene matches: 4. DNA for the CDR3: TGTGCCAGCAGGCTCCAGGGGGACACTGAAGCTTTCTTT. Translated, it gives CASRLQGDTEAFF.

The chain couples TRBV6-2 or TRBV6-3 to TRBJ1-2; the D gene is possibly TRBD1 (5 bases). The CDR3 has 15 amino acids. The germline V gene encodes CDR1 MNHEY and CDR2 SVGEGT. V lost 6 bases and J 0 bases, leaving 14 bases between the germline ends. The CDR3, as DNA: TGTGCCAGCAGGCCGCCCGACAGAGCTAACTATGGCTACACCTTC. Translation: CASRPPDRANYGYTF.

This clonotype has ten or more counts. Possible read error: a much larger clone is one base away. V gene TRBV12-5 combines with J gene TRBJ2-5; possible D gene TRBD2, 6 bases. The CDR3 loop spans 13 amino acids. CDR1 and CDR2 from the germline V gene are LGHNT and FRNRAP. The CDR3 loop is CASANSGVGTPYF. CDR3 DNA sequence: TGTGCTAGTGCCAATTCGGGAGTTGGGACCCCGTACTTC.

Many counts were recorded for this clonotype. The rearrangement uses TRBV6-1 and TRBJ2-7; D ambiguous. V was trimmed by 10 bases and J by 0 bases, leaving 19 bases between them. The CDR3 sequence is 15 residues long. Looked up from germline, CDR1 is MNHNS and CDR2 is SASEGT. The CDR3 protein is CATTARTESSYEQYF. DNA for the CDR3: TGTGCCACCACGGCTCGGACCGAAAGCTCCTACGAGCAGTACTTC.

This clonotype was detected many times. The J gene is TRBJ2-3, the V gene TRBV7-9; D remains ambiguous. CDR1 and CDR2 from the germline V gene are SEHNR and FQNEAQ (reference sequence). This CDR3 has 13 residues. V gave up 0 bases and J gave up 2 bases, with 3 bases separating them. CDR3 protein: CASSLASTDTQYF. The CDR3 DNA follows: TGTGCCAGCAGCTTAGCCTCCACAGATACGCAGTATTTT.

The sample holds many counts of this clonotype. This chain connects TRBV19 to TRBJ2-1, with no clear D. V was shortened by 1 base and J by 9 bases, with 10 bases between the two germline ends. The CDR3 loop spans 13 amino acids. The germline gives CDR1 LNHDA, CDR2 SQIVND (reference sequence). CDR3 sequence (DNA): TGTGCCAGTAGTATAGGGGTTGAGGCTGAGCAGTTCTTC. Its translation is CASSIGVEAEQFF.

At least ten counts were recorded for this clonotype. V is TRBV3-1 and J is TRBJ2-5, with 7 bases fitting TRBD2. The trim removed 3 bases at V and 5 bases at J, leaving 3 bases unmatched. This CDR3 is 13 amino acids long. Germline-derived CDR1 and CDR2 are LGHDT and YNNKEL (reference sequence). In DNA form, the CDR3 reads TGTGCCAGCAGCCACCGGGGGGACGAGACCCAGTACTTC. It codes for CASSHRGDETQYF.

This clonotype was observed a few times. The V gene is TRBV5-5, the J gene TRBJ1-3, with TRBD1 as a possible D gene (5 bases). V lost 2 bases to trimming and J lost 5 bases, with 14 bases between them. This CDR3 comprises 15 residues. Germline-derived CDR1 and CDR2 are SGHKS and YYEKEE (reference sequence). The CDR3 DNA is TGTGCCAGCAGCTTCTCAGGGTTTTGGCGAAACACCATATATTTT. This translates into CASSFSGFWRNTIYF.

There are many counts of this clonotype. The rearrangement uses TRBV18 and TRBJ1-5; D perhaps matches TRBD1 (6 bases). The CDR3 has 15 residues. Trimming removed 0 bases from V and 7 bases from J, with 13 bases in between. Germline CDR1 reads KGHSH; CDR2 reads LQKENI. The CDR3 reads CASSPPSGAGQPQHF. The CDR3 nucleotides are TGTGCCAGCTCACCACCGTCGGGGGCAGGACAGCCCCAGCATTTT. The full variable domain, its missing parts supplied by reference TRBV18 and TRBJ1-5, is NAGVMQNPRHLVRRRGQEARLRCSPMKGHSHVYWYRQLPEEGLKFMVYLQKENIIDESGMPKERFSAEFPKEGPSILRIQQVVRGDSAAYFCASSPPSGAGQPQHFGDGTRLSIL.

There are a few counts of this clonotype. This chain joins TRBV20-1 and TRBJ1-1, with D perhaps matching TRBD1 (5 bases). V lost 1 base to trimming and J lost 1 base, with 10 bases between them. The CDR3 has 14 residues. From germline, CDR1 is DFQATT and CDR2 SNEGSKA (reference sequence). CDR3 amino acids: CSARAGHQNTEAFF. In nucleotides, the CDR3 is TGCAGTGCTAGAGCCGGACACCAGAACACTGAAGCTTTCTTT.

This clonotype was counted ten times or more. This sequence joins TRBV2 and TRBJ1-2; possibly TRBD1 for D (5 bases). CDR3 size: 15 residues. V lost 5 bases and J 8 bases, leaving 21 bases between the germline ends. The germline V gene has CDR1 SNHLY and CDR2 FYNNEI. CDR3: CASSNSGRTMVGYTF. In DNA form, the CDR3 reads TGTGCCAGCAGTAACTCGGGACGGACTATGGTCGGCTACACCTTC.

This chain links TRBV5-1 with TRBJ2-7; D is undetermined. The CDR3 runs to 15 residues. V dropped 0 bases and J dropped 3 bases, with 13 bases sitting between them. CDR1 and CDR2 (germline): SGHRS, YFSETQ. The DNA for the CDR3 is TGCGCCAGCAGCTTGGGTCCAGAGCTTATCTACGAGCAGTACTTC. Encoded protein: CASSLGPELIYEQYF.